A single sample is the source of the 19 T cell receptor beta chains below, sequenced in a study of radiation and T cells in renal cell carcinoma (dated by TCRdb to 2018 to 2021). The sample's time point label, decoded: blood 2 weeks post-SBRT. The treatment or condition label for this specimen denotes: 15 Gy SBRT to primary tumor, nephrectomy 4 weeks later. Libraries were made using the immunoSEQ multiplex PCR assay. TCRdb re-hosts the immuneACCESS table, in-frame sequences only. Its copies lack some clones; in the studies checked, an unresolved V gene accounts for under half of them, and the cause for the rest is not known. Present in this sample are about 130,000 clones, more than 75% of which were seen just once. Jointly, the top ten make up about 5% of the sample. Sequences were derived from blood, sampled from a patient whose treatment included radiotherapy and nephrectomy. All receptors derive from a woman in her seventies with renal cell carcinoma.

This clone has a single count. V usage is TRBV5-5 and J usage is TRBJ1-2; D may be TRBD1 (5 bases). The length of the CDR3 is 14 residues. V gave up 0 bases and J gave up 1 base, with 7 bases separating them. The germline gives CDR1 SGHKS, CDR2 YYEKEE (reference sequence). The CDR3 loop is CASSLGGNNYGYTF. The CDR3 coding sequence is TGTGCCAGCAGCTTGGGGGGGAATAACTATGGCTACACCTTC.

The rearrangement uses TRBV9 and TRBJ1-1; possible D gene TRBD1, 5 bases. The germline CDR1 and CDR2 sequences are SGDLS and YYNGEE. The CDR3 has 15 amino acids. The V gene lost 0 bases and the J gene lost 4 bases, with 13 bases spanning the gap. This CDR3 is CASSVVPGAGTEAFF. The DNA for the CDR3 is TGTGCCAGCAGCGTAGTCCCCGGGGCGGGCACTGAAGCTTTCTTT.

This chain joins TRBV5-5 and TRBJ2-7; D gene ambiguous. The CDR3 totals 14 residues. Trimming removed 1 base from V and 5 bases from J, with 13 bases in between. CDR1 is SGHKS, CDR2 YYEKEE, per germline (reference sequence). CDR3 sequence reads: CASSLNLGGNEQYF. CDR3 nucleotide sequence: TGTGCCAGCAGCTTGAATTTGGGTGGGAACGAGCAGTACTTC. Looking up the rest from reference TRBV5-5 and TRBJ2-7 gives the full variable domain: DAGVTQSPTHLIKTRGQQVTLRCSPISGHKSVSWYQQVLGQGPQFIFQYYEKEERGRGNFPDRFSARQFPNYSSELNVNALLLGDSALYLCASSLNLGGNEQYFGPGTRLTVT.

The gene calls are TRBV28 and TRBJ1-3; possibly TRBD1 for D (5 bases). The CDR3 contains 13 residues. Germline V gives CDR1 MDHEN, CDR2 SYDVKM. The germline V and J ends were trimmed by 5 bases and 3 bases, with 8 bases remaining between them. Written as DNA, the CDR3 is TGTGCCAGCAGTCGGGGGTTTGGAAACACCATATATTTT. Protein product: CASSRGFGNTIYF.

This chain joins TRBV30 and TRBJ1-6; D is possibly TRBD1 (5 bases). Germline V CDR1 and CDR2: GTSNPN, SVGIG (reference sequence). This CDR3 has 13 amino acids. Trimming removed 1 base at V and 7 bases at J, with 8 bases between. This CDR3 is CAWSGDLNSPLHF. DNA of the CDR3: TGTGCCTGGAGTGGGGACCTCAATTCACCCCTCCACTTT.

The chain joins TRBV6-5 to TRBJ2-3; the match to TRBD2 covers 10 bases. This CDR3 comprises 16 residues. V lost 0 bases, J lost 3 bases, and 3 bases stayed unmatched. Germline assignment: CDR1 MNHEY and CDR2 SVGAGI. Written as DNA, the CDR3 is TGTGCCAGCAGTTACTCGGAAGCGGGGGGGACAGATACGCAGTATTTT. Translation gives CASSYSEAGGTDTQYF.

V and J are TRBV7-2 and TRBJ2-3; tentatively, D is TRBD2 (6 bases). The CDR3 covers 15 residues. CDR1 is SGHTA, CDR2 FQGNSA, per germline. V lost 1 base to trimming and J lost 6 bases, with 14 bases between them. The CDR3 DNA is TGTGCCAGCAGCTTAGACGGGAGTGACACGGATACGCAGTATTTT. Its translation is CASSLDGSDTDTQYF.

The CDR3 DNA reads TGTGCCAGCTCACAGGGACAGTCCTCCTACGAGCAGTACTTC. Protein: CASSQGQSSYEQYF. V is TRBV18 and J is TRBJ2-7; 7 bases map to TRBD1. After removal of 4 bases from V and 0 bases from J, the junction contained 3 bases not matched to a gene. CDR1 and CDR2 (germline): KGHSH, LQKENI. The CDR3 sequence is 14 residues long.

This clone was found a few times. This chain uses TRBV11-2 with TRBJ2-7; D uncertain. CDR1 is SGHAT, CDR2 FQNNGV, per germline. Trimming removed 2 bases at V and 3 bases at J, with 2 bases between. The CDR3 loop spans 11 amino acids. This chain's CDR3 is CASSLHYEQYF. The CDR3 DNA reads TGTGCCAGCAGCTTACACTACGAGCAGTACTTC.

The genes are TRBV13 and TRBJ2-3; no clear D. V lost 0 bases and J lost 4, with 8 bases in between. The length of the CDR3 is 14 residues. CDR1 and CDR2 from the germline V gene are PRHDT and FYEKMQ (reference sequence). CDR3 in DNA: TGTGCCAGCAGCTTAGGAGTAAGTCCAGATACGCAGTATTTT. Translation: CASSLGVSPDTQYF.

The CDR3 DNA reads as TGCGCCAGCATTAGGGACAGGGTGGACACTGAAGCTTTCTTT. Its translation is CASIRDRVDTEAFF. The chain has TRBV10-1 and TRBJ1-1; 9 nucleotides line up with TRBD1. The CDR3 totals 14 residues. Germline-derived CDR1 and CDR2 are WNHNN and SYGVQD (reference sequence). V lost 7 bases, J lost 3 bases, and 6 bases stayed unmatched.

In this sample, this clone turned up a few times. CDR3 nucleotides: TGTGCCAGCAGTTTTGGGGCGAACACTGAAGCTTTCTTT. Its translation: CASSFGANTEAFF. The chain uses TRBV27 and TRBJ1-1; a possible D gene is TRBD1 (5 bases). Trimming left V 3 bases short and J 1 base short, with 6 bases between. The CDR3 spans 13 residues. Germline assignment: CDR1 MNHEY and CDR2 SMNVEV (reference sequence).

CDR3 residues: CASSTGHTPDTQYF. CDR3 coding DNA: TGTGCCAGTAGTACTGGCCACACCCCAGATACGCAGTATTTT. The chain carries TRBV19 and TRBJ2-3; D is uncertain. The CDR3 loop spans 14 amino acids. Trimming pared 4 bases from V and 4 bases from J, leaving 12 bases between. Looked up from germline, CDR1 is LNHDA and CDR2 is SQIVND (reference sequence).

The rearrangement joins TRBV10-3 to TRBJ2-7; D is unclear. The germline gives CDR1 ENHRY, CDR2 SYGVKD. This CDR3 spans 11 amino acids. V was cut by 5 bases and J by 3 bases, with 5 bases left in between. The CDR3 here is CAISHSYEQYF. The DNA of the CDR3 is TGTGCCATCAGTCACAGCTACGAGCAGTACTTC.

Concerning this clone itself: Other DNA sequences in the sample encode the same CDR3. This CDR3 reads CASSLSGSGANVLTF. The CDR3 bases are TGTGCCAGCAGTTTATCGGGCTCTGGGGCCAACGTCCTGACTTTC. The V call is TRBV28, the J call TRBJ2-6; D remains unclear. Between the trimmed V and J ends, which lost 1 base and 0 bases, there was a span of 4 bases. Germline V lookup: CDR1 MDHEN, CDR2 SYDVKM. This CDR3 contains 15 residues. The complete variable domain, with remaining parts taken from reference TRBV28 and TRBJ2-6, reads DVKVTQSSRYLVKRTGEKVFLECVQDMDHENMFWYRQDPGLGLRLIYFSYDVKMKEKGDIPEGYSVSREKKERFSLILESASTNQTSMYLCASSLSGSGANVLTFGAGSRLTVL.

The chain has TRBV27 and TRBJ2-2, with TRBD1 identical over 8 bases. The CDR3 contains 13 residues. Germline CDR1 MNHEY, CDR2 SMNVEV (reference sequence). J lost 6 bases, V lost 5 bases, and 2 bases had no gene match. CDR3 protein: CASSAQGAGELFF. The CDR3 DNA is TGTGCCAGCAGTGCACAGGGGGCCGGGGAGCTGTTTTTT.

This chain connects TRBV2 to TRBJ2-1, with D uncertain. Germline V gives CDR1 SNHLY, CDR2 FYNNEI. Between the trimmed V and J ends, which lost 6 bases and 6 bases, there was a span of 6 bases. This CDR3 contains 11 residues. In nucleotides, the CDR3 is TGTGCCAGCAGGAACCTCAATGAGCAGTTCTTC. Protein product: CASRNLNEQFF.

The chain recombines TRBV7-2 with TRBJ1-2; 8 bases fit TRBD1. The CDR3 covers 18 residues. The junction had 13 bases not matched to a gene; V was cut back by 4 bases and J by 0 bases. Germline-derived CDR1 and CDR2 are SGHTA and FQGNSA. The CDR3 sequence: CASSSWTGPVTSNYGYTF. CDR3 nucleotides: TGTGCCAGCAGCTCCTGGACAGGGCCCGTAACTTCTAACTATGGCTACACCTTC.

J is TRBJ2-5 and V is TRBV28, with D perhaps matching TRBD1 or TRBD2 (5 bases each). The CDR3 covers 13 residues. Trimming removed 2 bases at V and 5 bases at J, with 9 bases between. Germline V gene sequence: CDR1 MDHEN, CDR2 SYDVKM. CDR3 coding DNA: TGTGCCAGCAGTTTAGAGGGGCGGGAGACCCAGTACTTC. Translating gives CASSLEGRETQYF. Full variable domain (missing parts from reference TRBV28 and TRBJ2-5): DVKVTQSSRYLVKRTGEKVFLECVQDMDHENMFWYRQDPGLGLRLIYFSYDVKMKEKGDIPEGYSVSREKKERFSLILESASTNQTSMYLCASSLEGRETQYFGPGTRLLVL.